The 26 T cell receptor beta chains reported below all come from one sample, sequenced in a study of early T cells in non-severe SARS-CoV-2 infection. MiXCR, applied by TCRdb to the 5' RACE reads, yields one record per CDR3 protein. The sample holds some 57,000 distinct CDR3 sequences, roughly 8.2% seen once. Sequencing was done on a sample of whole blood. These receptors were collected from an adult who was a healthcare worker with PCR-confirmed SARS-CoV-2 infection or an uninfected control (not recorded which).

This clonotype was found a few times. This rearrangement joins TRBV28 to TRBJ2-5; D perhaps matches TRBD2 (6 bases). CDR1 MDHEN and CDR2 SYDVKM come from the germline V gene. The ends were cut back, 6 bases at V and 1 base at J, with 15 bases in the middle. The CDR3 is made up of 15 amino acids. The CDR3 loop reads CASRTGGSSQETQYF. The CDR3 DNA reads TGTGCCAGCAGGACCGGGGGATCGTCCCAAGAGACCCAGTACTTC.

Ten or more counts support this clonotype. V is TRBV6-1 and J is TRBJ1-1; D is perhaps TRBD1 (5 bases). CDR1 is MNHNS, CDR2 SASEGT, per germline. CDR3 length: 14 residues. Trimming removed 5 bases from V and 1 base from J, with 11 bases in between. CDR3 region: CASSWGTTNTEAFF. CDR3 in DNA: TGTGCCAGCAGTTGGGGGACTACGAACACTGAAGCTTTCTTT.

The chain joins TRBV27 to TRBJ2-3; 7 nucleotides line up with TRBD1. Germline V CDR1 and CDR2: MNHEY, SMNVEV (reference sequence). The CDR3 contains 16 residues. J lost 6 bases, V lost 4 bases, and 13 bases had no gene match. The CDR3 coding sequence is TGTGCCAGCAGTTCACGACAGGGCACGCAAGGGGATACGCAGTATTTT. This gives the protein CASSSRQGTQGDTQYF.

In its sample, this clonotype was seen many times. J is TRBJ2-4 and V is TRBV7-2; D possibly corresponds to TRBD2 (6 bases). Germline V gene data show CDR1 as SGHTA and CDR2 as FQGNSA. This CDR3 region has 14 residues. V lost 1 base and J 7 bases, leaving 11 bases between the germline ends. The CDR3 region is CASSLGGEVNIQYF. CDR3 DNA: TGTGCCAGCAGCTTAGGCGGGGAGGTGAACATTCAGTACTTC. Full variable domain (rest looked up from reference TRBV7-2 and TRBJ2-4): GAGVSQSPSNKVTEKGKDVELRCDPISGHTALYWYRQSLGQGLEFLIYFQGNSAPDKSGLPSDRFSAERTGGSVSTLTIQRTQQEDSAVYLCASSLGGEVNIQYFGAGTRLSVL.

This clonotype was counted many times. V gene TRBV27 combines with J gene TRBJ1-5, with no clear D. The length of the CDR3 is 15 residues. Trimming shortened V by 4 bases and J by 0 bases, and 10 bases separated the two germline ends. The germline V gene encodes CDR1 MNHEY and CDR2 SMNVEV (reference sequence). The CDR3 sequence is CASSSALYSNQPQHF. CDR3 sequence (DNA): TGTGCCAGCAGTTCGGCATTATATAGCAATCAGCCCCAGCATTTT.

The rearrangement uses TRBV20-1 and TRBJ2-1; D remains ambiguous. Germline-derived CDR1 and CDR2 are DFQATT and SNEGSKA (reference sequence). The CDR3 contains 16 residues. V was clipped by 0 bases and J by 4 bases, with 16 bases between them. CDR3 region: CSARDQLPTTYNEQFF. The CDR3 DNA reads TGCAGTGCTAGAGATCAACTCCCCACTACTTACAATGAGCAGTTCTTC.

This sequence joins TRBV6-1 and TRBJ1-2; TRBD1 matches at 9 bases. J lost 4 bases, V lost 10 bases, and 10 bases had no gene match. The germline V gene has CDR1 MNHNS and CDR2 SASEGT. The CDR3 is 14 residues long. Written as DNA, the CDR3 is TGTGCCACCTGGACAGGGGAGATCGGCTATGGCTACACCTTC. Translation gives CATWTGEIGYGYTF.

This clonotype has more than one count but fewer than ten. The rearrangement joins TRBV7-2 to TRBJ2-3; 11 bases line up with TRBD1. After removal of 5 bases from V and 7 bases from J, the junction contained 11 bases not matched to a gene. CDR3 length: 16 amino acids. CDR1 and CDR2 from the germline V gene are SGHTA and FQGNSA. The chain's CDR3 is CASSLRTGGGGNTQYF. CDR3 DNA sequence: TGTGCCAGCAGCCTCCGGACAGGGGGCGGAGGAAATACGCAGTATTTT.

The table lists this clonotype with a few counts. The genes are TRBV11-2 and TRBJ1-1; tentative D call: TRBD1 (5 bases). The CDR3 is 15 amino acids. The germline V gene has CDR1 SGHAT and CDR2 FQNNGV. The V gene lost 6 bases and the J gene lost 3 bases, with 17 bases spanning the gap. DNA for the CDR3: TGTGCCAGCAGTCCCGGTTGGGGGTTCGACACTGAAGCTTTCTTT. Translation: CASSPGWGFDTEAFF.

This clonotype showed up many times. This chain joins TRBV11-2 and TRBJ2-5, with D possibly matching TRBD2 (5 bases). V was cut by 0 bases and J by 7 bases, with 12 bases left in between. The CDR3 sequence is 14 residues long. The V gene's germline CDR1 is SGHAT and CDR2 FQNNGV. This CDR3 reads CASSLERTEGTQYF. The CDR3 DNA reads as TGTGCCAGCAGCTTAGAACGGACCGAGGGGACCCAGTACTTC.

The chain couples TRBV12-3 or TRBV12-4 to TRBJ1-1; D is perhaps TRBD1 (6 bases). This CDR3 spans 12 amino acids. Between the trimmed V and J ends, which lost 6 bases and 10 bases, there was a span of 15 bases. DNA of the CDR3: TGTGCCAGCAGCTGGACAGAATCGACAGCTTTCTTT. This encodes CASSWTESTAFF.

This clonotype has at least ten counts. V and J are TRBV5-5 and TRBJ2-5; possible D gene TRBD1, 6 bases. There are 13 residues in the CDR3. Deletions cut 1 base from V and 3 bases from J, with 7 bases between. Germline V gene data show CDR1 as SGHKS and CDR2 as YYEKEE (reference sequence). CDR3 sequence: CASSLPGEETQYF. The CDR3 DNA reads as TGTGCCAGCAGCTTGCCAGGGGAAGAGACCCAGTACTTC. The complete variable domain, with remaining parts taken from reference TRBV5-5 and TRBJ2-5, reads DAGVTQSPTHLIKTRGQQVTLRCSPISGHKSVSWYQQVLGQGPQFIFQYYEKEERGRGNFPDRFSARQFPNYSSELNVNALLLGDSALYLCASSLPGEETQYFGPGTRLLVL.

The gene calls are TRBV2 and TRBJ2-1; TRBD1 aligns across 8 bases. This CDR3 has 16 residues. Looked up from germline, CDR1 is SNHLY and CDR2 is FYNNEI. Germline trimming cut 5 bases from V and 1 base from J; bases unmatched to any gene: 7. The CDR3 loop reads CASSYTGGSSYNEQFF. CDR3 coding DNA: TGTGCCAGCAGTTATACAGGGGGGAGTTCCTACAATGAGCAGTTCTTC.

This rearrangement joins TRBV5-1 to TRBJ2-1; D perhaps matches TRBD2 (5 bases). CDR1 SGHRS and CDR2 YFSETQ come from the germline V gene. CDR3 length: 14 amino acids. V lost 6 bases to trimming and J lost 0 bases, with 10 bases between them. This CDR3 is CASTTDYSYNEQFF. The CDR3 DNA is TGCGCCAGCACGACTGACTACTCCTACAATGAGCAGTTCTTC.

This clonotype was seen a few times. The rearrangement uses TRBV11-1 and TRBJ2-1; the D gene could be TRBD1 or TRBD2 (5 bases each). The germline CDR1 and CDR2 sequences are SGHAT and FQDESV (reference sequence). The CDR3 has 16 residues. Deletions cut 5 bases from V and 12 bases from J, with 26 bases between. The chain's CDR3 is CASSPSFGALEKGQFF. DNA of the CDR3: TGTGCCAGCAGCCCCTCCTTCGGGGCCCTAGAGAAAGGGCAGTTCTTC.

The V gene is TRBV3-1, the J gene TRBJ2-7; the match to TRBD2 covers 8 bases. CDR1 and CDR2 (germline): LGHDT, YNNKEL (reference sequence). V was clipped by 0 bases and J by 1 base; unmatched bases: 11. This CDR3 contains 18 residues. This CDR3 is CASSQDRPGGRPSYEQYF. CDR3 coding DNA: TGTGCCAGCAGCCAAGACCGGCCGGGGGGGAGGCCGTCCTACGAGCAGTACTTC.

This clonotype was counted only a few times. This chain connects TRBV2 to TRBJ2-2, with D unresolved. Looked up from germline, CDR1 is SNHLY and CDR2 is FYNNEI. The CDR3 consists of 15 residues. Trimming pared 4 bases from V and 2 bases from J, leaving 11 bases between. CDR3 sequence: CASSVVAANTGELFF. The CDR3 nucleotides are TGTGCCAGCAGTGTTGTGGCCGCCAACACCGGGGAGCTGTTTTTT.

V usage is TRBV5-1 and J usage is TRBJ2-1, with TRBD2 identical over 7 bases. The germline CDR1 and CDR2 sequences are SGHRS and YFSETQ. With V trimmed by 1 base and J by 12 bases, 16 bases remained unmatched. The CDR3 sequence is 16 residues long. CDR3 region: CASSLYRRGSQSWQFF. The CDR3 DNA sequence: TGCGCCAGCAGCTTGTATAGGCGGGGGAGTCAGTCCTGGCAGTTCTTC.

This clonotype was observed a few times. The chain has TRBV29-1 and TRBJ2-1, with D tentatively TRBD2 (5 bases). Germline V gene lookup returns CDR1 SQVTM and CDR2 ANQGSEA. The V and J ends lost 5 bases and 0 bases respectively, with 11 bases between them. The CDR3 is 14 amino acids. The chain's CDR3 is CSVRWERSYNEQFF. The DNA for the CDR3 is TGCAGCGTTCGCTGGGAGCGCTCCTACAATGAGCAGTTCTTC.

This clonotype was seen more than once but under ten times. The chain is built from TRBV24-1 and TRBJ2-2, with TRBD2 matching 7 bases. The CDR3 contains 13 residues. In germline, CDR1 is KGHDR, CDR2 SFDVKD. Germline trimming cut 5 bases from V and 6 bases from J; bases unmatched to any gene: 2. The CDR3 is CATSAAGAGELFF. In DNA form, the CDR3 reads TGTGCCACCAGTGCGGCGGGGGCCGGGGAGCTGTTTTTT.

CDR3 coding DNA: TGTGCCAGCAGTTACTCGGGGCAGCACAGAATCTACGAGCAGTACTTC. Translated: CASSYSGQHRIYEQYF. V usage is TRBV6-6 and J usage is TRBJ2-7, with D possibly being TRBD1 (5 bases). Trimming shortened V by 0 bases and J by 3 bases, and 15 bases separated the two germline ends. The CDR3 is 16 residues long. The germline V gene encodes CDR1 MNHNY and CDR2 SVGAGI (reference sequence).

The chain combines TRBV20-1 with TRBJ2-1; D possibly corresponds to TRBD2 (5 bases). The CDR3 loop spans 14 amino acids. CDR1 is DFQATT, CDR2 SNEGSKA, per germline (reference sequence). Trimming stripped 3 bases from V and 10 bases from J, with 19 bases between. The CDR3 spells CSASFGGSFREQFF. The CDR3 DNA follows: TGCAGTGCTAGTTTTGGTGGGAGTTTTCGAGAGCAGTTCTTC.

The V call is TRBV20-1, the J call TRBJ2-7; D unclear. The length of the CDR3 is 11 residues. The V gene lost 6 bases and the J gene lost 2 bases, with 8 bases spanning the gap. Per the germline V gene, CDR1 is DFQATT and CDR2 is SNEGSKA (reference sequence). CDR3 protein: CSAKKTYEQYF. CDR3 nucleotides: TGCAGTGCCAAAAAAACCTACGAGCAGTACTTC.

This chain connects TRBV4-2 to TRBJ2-7, with TRBD2 matching 14 bases. CDR1 is LGHNA, CDR2 YNFKEQ, per germline. V was clipped by 3 bases and J by 5 bases; unmatched bases: 3. CDR3 length: 15 amino acids. The CDR3 nucleotides are TGTGCCAGCAGCCAGACTAGCGGGGGGGGCAACGAGCAGTACTTC. This translates into CASSQTSGGGNEQYF.

This clonotype was found once. The genes are TRBV4-2 and TRBJ2-7, with D possibly matching TRBD1 (6 bases). The germline V gene has CDR1 LGHNA and CDR2 YNFKEQ. Trimming left V 1 base short and J 4 bases short, with 17 bases between. The CDR3 sequence is 16 residues long. CDR3 nucleotide sequence: TGTGCCAGCAGCCAAGCATCCAGGGGCCTGGGGTACGAGCAGTACTTC. As protein: CASSQASRGLGYEQYF.

This clonotype has ten or more counts. This sequence joins TRBV11-2 and TRBJ2-1; 7 bases agree with TRBD2. Germline CDR1 reads SGHAT; CDR2 reads FQNNGV. The CDR3 contains 18 residues. The V segment lost 6 bases and the J segment 0 bases; nucleotides outside the gene matches: 14. The CDR3 region is CASRPIKKLAASYNEQFF. In DNA form, the CDR3 reads TGTGCCAGCAGGCCGATAAAAAAGCTAGCGGCCTCCTACAATGAGCAGTTCTTC.